This is a list of T cell receptor beta chains from one sample in a study of blood T cell repertoires in COVID-19. Sequencing was performed with immunoSEQ multiplex PCR; in TCRdb, only in-frame clones are kept and a portion is missing. The table includes about 250,000 clones, more than 65% detected once. The sample comprised peripheral blood. The receptors were gathered from a man aged 50-60 years with active or convalescent COVID-19. Both conserved end residues are part of each CDR3. A D gene is named only where the DNA matches it firmly. Size is omitted from some rows. Given values are once, few, many or a class for expanded clones.

DNA: TGTGCCAGCTCACCGTCAGGGCTAGCCAAAAACATTCAGTACTTC; CDR3: CASSPSGLAKNIQYF; D: NA; J: TRBJ2-4; size: NA; length: 15; V: TRBV18
DNA: TGTGCCAGCAGCACGGGGGTACAGGGGACCTACGAGCAGTACTTC; CDR3: CASSTGVQGTYEQYF; D: NA; J: TRBJ2-7; size: NA; length: 15; V: TRBV9
DNA: TGTGCCTTTAAATCCGGGACTAACAATGAGCAGTTCTTC; CDR3: CAFKSGTNNEQFF; D: TRBD2; J: TRBJ2-1; size: NA; length: 13; V: TRBV2
DNA: TGTGCCAGCACCCTGCGGCAGGGGCAGAACACTGAAGCTTTCTTT; CDR3: CASTLRQGQNTEAFF; D: NA; J: TRBJ1-1; size: NA; length: 15; V: TRBV7-9
DNA: TGTGCCAGCAGCCCCGGACAGGGGATAAACAATGAGCAGTTCTTC; CDR3: CASSPGQGINNEQFF; D: TRBD1; J: TRBJ2-1; size: NA; length: 15; V: TRBV6-5
DNA: TGTGCCAGCAGTTACTCGGGGGGGCGTAACTATGGCTACACCTTC; CDR3: CASSYSGGRNYGYTF; D: NA; J: TRBJ1-2; size: NA; length: 15; V: TRBV6-5
DNA: TGTGCCAGCAGCTTGGATGCAGGCTGGGTCCCAGATACGCAGTATTTT; CDR3: CASSLDAGWVPDTQYF; D: NA; J: TRBJ2-3; size: NA; length: 16; V: TRBV7-9
DNA: TGTGCCAGCAGCCAAACAGGGTTAAGCACAGATACGCAGTATTTT; CDR3: CASSQTGLSTDTQYF; D: NA; J: TRBJ2-3; size: NA; length: 15; V: TRBV5-5
DNA: TGCAGTGCTAGTCTTCACGAGGCTGGTGAGGAAGTCTTC; CDR3: CSASLHEAGEEVF; D: NA; J: TRBJ2-1; size: NA; length: 13; V: TRBV20-1
DNA: TGTGCCAGCAGCGTAGGCCAGGGCAATCCCAACACTGAAGCTTTCTTT; CDR3: CASSVGQGNPNTEAFF; D: NA; J: TRBJ1-1; size: NA; length: 16; V: TRBV9
DNA: TGTGCCAGCAGCCTGACCGGACAGCAAAATCAGCCCCAGCATTTT; CDR3: CASSLTGQQNQPQHF; D: NA; J: TRBJ1-5; size: NA; length: 15; V: TRBV7-9
DNA: TGTGCCAGCAGCCCCAACAGGGTTAGGAACACTGAAGCTTTCTTT; CDR3: CASSPNRVRNTEAFF; D: NA; J: TRBJ1-1; size: once; length: 15; V: TRBV7-9
DNA: TGTGCCACCAGTGCAGGGGGCACCAACAATGAGCAGTTCTTC; CDR3: CATSAGGTNNEQFF; D: TRBD1; J: TRBJ2-1; size: NA; length: 14; V: TRBV24-1
DNA: TGTGCCAGCAGCCGCGGGGGTTTATCCATGAACACTGAAGCTTTCTTT; CDR3: CASSRGGLSMNTEAFF; D: NA; J: TRBJ1-1; size: NA; length: 16; V: TRBV9
DNA: TGTGCCAGCAGCTTGACAGCCGCGACAGGGGGTACCTACAATGAGCAGTTCTTC; CDR3: CASSLTAATGGTYNEQFF; D: TRBD1; J: TRBJ2-1; size: NA; length: 18; V: TRBV7-7
DNA: TGTGCCAGCAGGCCGACAGGAGTCCAAGAGACCCAGTACTTC; CDR3: CASRPTGVQETQYF; D: NA; J: TRBJ2-5; size: NA; length: 14; V: TRBV6-5
DNA: TGTGCCAGCAGCCCCGGTGGGGGGGGCGACCCTGGTGAGCAGTTCTTC; CDR3: CASSPGGGGDPGEQFF; D: NA; J: TRBJ2-1; size: NA; length: 16; V: TRBV11-3
DNA: TGTGCCAGCTCCCCGGGCTTCAGGGCCTACGAGCAGTACTTC; CDR3: CASSPGFRAYEQYF; D: NA; J: TRBJ2-7; size: NA; length: 14; V: TRBV3-1/TRBV3-2